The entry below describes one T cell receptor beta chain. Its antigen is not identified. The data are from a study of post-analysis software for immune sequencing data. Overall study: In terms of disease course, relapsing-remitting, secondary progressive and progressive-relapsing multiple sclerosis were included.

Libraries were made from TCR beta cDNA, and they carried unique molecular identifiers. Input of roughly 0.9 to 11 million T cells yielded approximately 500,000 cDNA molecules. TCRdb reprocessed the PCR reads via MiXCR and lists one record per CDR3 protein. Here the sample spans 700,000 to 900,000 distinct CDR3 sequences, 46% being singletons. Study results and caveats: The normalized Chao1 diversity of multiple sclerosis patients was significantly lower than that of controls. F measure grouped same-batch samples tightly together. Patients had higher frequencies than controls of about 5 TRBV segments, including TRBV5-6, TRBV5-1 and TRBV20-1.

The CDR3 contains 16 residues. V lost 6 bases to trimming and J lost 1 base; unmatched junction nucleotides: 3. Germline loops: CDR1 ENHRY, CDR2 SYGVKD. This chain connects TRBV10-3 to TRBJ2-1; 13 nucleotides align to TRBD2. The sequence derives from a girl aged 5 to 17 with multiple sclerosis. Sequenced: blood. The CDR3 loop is CAIRGTSGDSYNEQFF. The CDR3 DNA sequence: TGTGCCATCAGGGGGACTAGCGGGGATTCCTACAATGAGCAGTTCTTC.